This T cell receptor (beta chain) was retrieved from a study of patients and donors after allogeneic stem cell transplantation (dated by TCRdb to 2019 to 2021). Library method: RT-PCR. TCRdb lists the instrument as NextSeq 550. TCRdb reanalyzed the raw reads on its own, using fastp at Q25 for trimming and MiXCR for clone calling, and kept in-frame beta chains. Rows merge per CDR3 protein into single entries with the most common DNA and genes. The sample includes approximately 160,000 distinct CDR3 sequences, with 25% to 35% observed a single time. Roughly 3% of the sample lies in the top ten. This clonotype was observed a few times. The clone's antigen remains unknown. Per-base quality was not reported, and no clone a single base away is much larger than it. A distance of 11 bases separates the germline ends of V and J, which lose 1 base and 8 bases respectively. Sequences SEHNR (CDR1) and FQNEAQ (CDR2) are obtained from the germline V gene (reference sequence). The CDR3 numbers 13 residues from cysteine through phenylalanine. This entry keeps only the CDR3 DNA: 39 bases, framed from base 1.

The rearranged segments are TRBV7-9 and TRBJ1-2; TRBD1 is possibly the D segment (5 matching bases). This clonotype originated in a human donor who was either an allogeneic HSCT recipient or a stem cell or donor lymphocyte infusion donor (not recorded which). It is not recorded whose cells these are; they may come from a transplant donor. Sequenced input: blood, either unsorted or a sorted T cell fraction (not recorded which). CDR3 reads: CASSLDWGTGYTF. The sequenced DNA is TGTGCCAGCAGCTTAGATTGGGGGACGGGCTACACCTTC. Here the CDR3 is joined to the reference TRBV7-9 and TRBJ1-2 genes, and the full variable domain is: DTGVSQNPRHKITKRGQNVTFRCDPISEHNRLYWYRQTLGQGPEFLTYFQNEAQLEKSRLLSDRFSAERPKGSFSTLEIQRTEQGDSAMYLCASSLDWGTGYTFGSGTRLTVV.